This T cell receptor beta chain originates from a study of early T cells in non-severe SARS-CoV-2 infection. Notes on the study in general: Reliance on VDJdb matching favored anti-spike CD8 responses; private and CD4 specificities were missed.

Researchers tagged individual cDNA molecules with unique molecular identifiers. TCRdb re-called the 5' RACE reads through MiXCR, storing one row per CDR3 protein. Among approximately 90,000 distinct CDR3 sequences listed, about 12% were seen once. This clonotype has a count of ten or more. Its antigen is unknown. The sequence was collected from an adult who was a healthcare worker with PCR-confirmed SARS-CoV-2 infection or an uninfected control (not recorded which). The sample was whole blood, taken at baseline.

The CDR3 nucleotides are TGTGCCAGCAGCTTAGCGTTAGACGACTTCCAGTACTTC. Its translation: CASSLALDDFQYF. This chain connects TRBV7-8 to TRBJ2-7; D is unresolved. The V end was cut by 0 bases, the J end by 10 bases, with 13 bases between. Germline V gene data show CDR1 as SGHVS and CDR2 as FQNEAQ. There are 13 residues in the CDR3.